The rows below give T cell receptor beta chains drawn from one sample of a study of T cell responses to AZD1222 COVID-19 vaccine. Sequencing was performed with immunoSEQ multiplex PCR; in TCRdb, only in-frame clones are kept and a portion is missing. The table includes roughly 150,000 clones, roughly 92% detected once. This specimen was peripheral blood, taken on day 0 of AZD1222 vaccination. The receptors stem from an adult in good health. CDR3s include the opening cysteine and the closing phenylalanine or tryptophan. The order of the fields is J gene, V gene, clone size, D gene, CDR3 DNA, CDR3 protein. The D gene is left open where the match is weak. The size of a clone is reported for some rows only, either as once, few or many, or as a class for expanded clones.

j_call: TRBJ2-2; v_call: TRBV5-6; clone_size: .; d_call: .; cdr3_nt: TGTGCCAGCAGCTTTGTGGCTGCAGGGTACACCGGGGAGCTGTTTTTT; cdr3_aa: CASSFVAAGYTGELFF
j_call: TRBJ2-7; v_call: TRBV6-5; clone_size: .; d_call: TRBD2; cdr3_nt: TGTGCCAGCAGTTACCTCCCAGGAGCGGGGGGGTACGAGCAGTACTTC; cdr3_aa: CASSYLPGAGGYEQYF
j_call: TRBJ2-5; v_call: TRBV30; clone_size: .; d_call: .; cdr3_nt: TGTGCCTGGAGTGTCGGGGGAAGAGAGACCCAGTACTTC; cdr3_aa: CAWSVGGRETQYF
j_call: TRBJ1-5; v_call: TRBV2; clone_size: .; d_call: TRBD1; cdr3_nt: TGTGCCAGCAGTCGAGAAGAGGGACAGGGCCAGCCCCAGCATTTT; cdr3_aa: CASSREEGQGQPQHF
j_call: TRBJ1-1; v_call: TRBV11-2; clone_size: .; d_call: .; cdr3_nt: TGTGCCAGCAGCTTCGAGGGGACTGAAGCTTTCTTT; cdr3_aa: CASSFEGTEAFF
j_call: TRBJ2-7; v_call: TRBV30; clone_size: .; d_call: .; cdr3_nt: TGTGCCTGGAGTCACGGGGCTAGGTCCTACGAGCAGTACTTC; cdr3_aa: CAWSHGARSYEQYF
j_call: TRBJ2-5; v_call: TRBV28; clone_size: .; d_call: .; cdr3_nt: TGTGCCAGCAGTTTACAGGCGGGGAGGGAGACCCAGTACTTC; cdr3_aa: CASSLQAGRETQYF
j_call: TRBJ2-1; v_call: TRBV29-1; clone_size: .; d_call: TRBD1; cdr3_nt: TGCAGCGTTCAGGGGGCTTCCTACAATGAGCAGTTCTTC; cdr3_aa: CSVQGASYNEQFF
j_call: TRBJ1-1; v_call: TRBV2; clone_size: .; d_call: .; cdr3_nt: TGTGCCAGCAGTCCCCCTGGACAGTTCCACACTGAAGCTTTCTTT; cdr3_aa: CASSPPGQFHTEAFF
j_call: TRBJ1-1; v_call: TRBV10-3; clone_size: .; d_call: TRBD1; cdr3_nt: TGTGCCATCAGTGAGCCGACAGGGGCCATGAACACTGAAGCTTTCTTT; cdr3_aa: CAISEPTGAMNTEAFF
j_call: TRBJ2-2; v_call: TRBV6-1; clone_size: .; d_call: .; cdr3_nt: TGTGCCAGCAGTGAAGTGAGGATTTCTGGCACCGGGGAGCTGTTTTTT; cdr3_aa: CASSEVRISGTGELFF
j_call: TRBJ1-1; v_call: TRBV3-1/TRBV3-2; clone_size: .; d_call: .; cdr3_nt: TGTGCCAGCGGACCACCTTACATGGGATCTGCTTTCTTT; cdr3_aa: CASGPPYMGSAFF
j_call: TRBJ1-2; v_call: TRBV24-1; clone_size: .; d_call: .; cdr3_nt: TGTGCCACCAGTGATGGCGGGGCTGGCTACACCTTC; cdr3_aa: CATSDGGAGYTF
j_call: TRBJ2-5; v_call: TRBV27; clone_size: .; d_call: .; cdr3_nt: TGTGCCAGCAGTGACGGGACAAGGTCGAGGGAGACCCAGTACTTC; cdr3_aa: CASSDGTRSRETQYF
j_call: TRBJ1-1; v_call: TRBV2; clone_size: .; d_call: .; cdr3_nt: TGTGCCAGCAGTGATCCAGGTGAGGGGCTAAACACTGAAGCTTTCTTT; cdr3_aa: CASSDPGEGLNTEAFF
j_call: TRBJ1-6; v_call: TRBV28; clone_size: .; d_call: TRBD1; cdr3_nt: TGTGCCAGCAGTACGGGACAGGGTTCACCCCTCCACTTT; cdr3_aa: CASSTGQGSPLHF
j_call: TRBJ1-3; v_call: TRBV21-1; clone_size: .; d_call: .; cdr3_nt: TGTGCCAGCAGCACGTACAGGGGCTCTGGAAACACCATATATTTT; cdr3_aa: CASSTYRGSGNTIYF
j_call: TRBJ2-7; v_call: TRBV18; clone_size: .; d_call: .; cdr3_nt: TGTGCCAGCTCACCACCTCAGGGGGGATTCTACGAGCAGTACTTC; cdr3_aa: CASSPPQGGFYEQYF
j_call: TRBJ1-2; v_call: TRBV28; clone_size: once; d_call: .; cdr3_nt: TGTGCCAGCAGTTCGGGGGTTACAGCTGGCTACACCTTC; cdr3_aa: CASSSGVTAGYTF
j_call: TRBJ1-2; v_call: TRBV30; clone_size: .; d_call: .; cdr3_nt: TGTGCCTGGAGTGGGGCTTCCTATGGCTACACCTTC; cdr3_aa: CAWSGASYGYTF
j_call: TRBJ1-4; v_call: TRBV15; clone_size: .; d_call: TRBD1; cdr3_nt: TGTGCCACCAGCAGAAGGGACAGGGAGGAAGAAAAACTGTTTTTT; cdr3_aa: CATSRRDREEEKLFF
j_call: TRBJ1-1; v_call: TRBV4-3; clone_size: once; d_call: TRBD1; cdr3_nt: TGCGCCAGCAGCCAAGATGCAGGGGGCAACACTGAAGCTTTCTTT; cdr3_aa: CASSQDAGGNTEAFF
j_call: TRBJ2-7; v_call: TRBV11-2; clone_size: once; d_call: .; cdr3_nt: TGTGCCAGCAGCCCTCGAAGGGCGGGACTCTACGAGCAGTACTTC; cdr3_aa: CASSPRRAGLYEQYF
j_call: TRBJ2-2; v_call: TRBV29-1; clone_size: .; d_call: .; cdr3_nt: TGCAGCGTAACCCGGGCCGGGGAGCTGTTTTTT; cdr3_aa: CSVTRAGELFF
j_call: TRBJ1-2; v_call: TRBV25-1; clone_size: once; d_call: TRBD1; cdr3_nt: TGTGCCAGCAGTGACGTCCGCACAGGGGGCGGCTATGGCTACACCTTC; cdr3_aa: CASSDVRTGGGYGYTF
j_call: TRBJ2-7; v_call: TRBV21-1; clone_size: .; d_call: .; cdr3_nt: TGTGCCAGCAGCAACAATGGCAGGGTGAGTAACGAGCAGTACTTC; cdr3_aa: CASSNNGRVSNEQYF
j_call: TRBJ1-2; v_call: TRBV29-1; clone_size: .; d_call: .; cdr3_nt: TGCAGCGTGCCCGGGACGAATGGCTACACCTTC; cdr3_aa: CSVPGTNGYTF
j_call: TRBJ1-2; v_call: TRBV5-4; clone_size: .; d_call: .; cdr3_nt: TGTGCCAGCAGCCGATCCGGGACCGCCTATGGCTACACCTTC; cdr3_aa: CASSRSGTAYGYTF
j_call: TRBJ2-1; v_call: TRBV19; clone_size: .; d_call: .; cdr3_nt: TGTGCCAGTAGTATTGAGGGAGGCAATGAGCAGTTCTTC; cdr3_aa: CASSIEGGNEQFF
j_call: TRBJ1-3; v_call: TRBV25-1; clone_size: .; d_call: .; cdr3_nt: TGTGCCAGCAGTGACCAGGGGTATGGAAACACCATATATTTT; cdr3_aa: CASSDQGYGNTIYF
j_call: TRBJ2-7; v_call: TRBV27; clone_size: few; d_call: .; cdr3_nt: TGTGCCAGCAGTACGCGGGGACGTGGCGAGCAGTACTTC; cdr3_aa: CASSTRGRGEQYF
j_call: TRBJ2-7; v_call: TRBV7-2; clone_size: .; d_call: TRBD2; cdr3_nt: TGTGCCAGCAGCGCACTAGCGGTCTCCTACGAGCAGTACTTC; cdr3_aa: CASSALAVSYEQYF
j_call: TRBJ1-2; v_call: TRBV29-1; clone_size: .; d_call: .; cdr3_nt: TGCAGCGTTGAGTTTTTTGGGTTCGCGGGACGAGCTAACTATGGCTACACCTTC; cdr3_aa: CSVEFFGFAGRANYGYTF
j_call: TRBJ2-7; v_call: TRBV11-3; clone_size: .; d_call: .; cdr3_nt: TGTGCCAGCAGCTCTAGGGACTACGAGCAGTACTTC; cdr3_aa: CASSSRDYEQYF
j_call: TRBJ2-7; v_call: TRBV2; clone_size: once; d_call: TRBD1; cdr3_nt: TGTGCCAGCAGTGATCCGGGACAGTCCTACGAGCAGTACTTC; cdr3_aa: CASSDPGQSYEQYF
j_call: TRBJ2-7; v_call: TRBV2; clone_size: .; d_call: TRBD2; cdr3_nt: TGTGCCAGCAGTGAGGGGACTAGCGATAGGTACGGCTACGAGCAGTACTTC; cdr3_aa: CASSEGTSDRYGYEQYF
j_call: TRBJ1-2; v_call: TRBV6-5; clone_size: .; d_call: TRBD1; cdr3_nt: TGTGCCAGCAGTCCCTGGCAGGGGGCGGGTGATGGCTACACCTTC; cdr3_aa: CASSPWQGAGDGYTF
j_call: TRBJ1-2; v_call: TRBV3-1/TRBV3-2; clone_size: .; d_call: TRBD1; cdr3_nt: TGTGCCAGCAGCCAAGAACAGGGGAGGTTGGGATATGGCTACACCTTC; cdr3_aa: CASSQEQGRLGYGYTF
j_call: TRBJ1-5; v_call: TRBV2; clone_size: .; d_call: .; cdr3_nt: TGTGCCAGCAGTCGACAGGAAGGGAATCAGCCCCAGCATTTT; cdr3_aa: CASSRQEGNQPQHF